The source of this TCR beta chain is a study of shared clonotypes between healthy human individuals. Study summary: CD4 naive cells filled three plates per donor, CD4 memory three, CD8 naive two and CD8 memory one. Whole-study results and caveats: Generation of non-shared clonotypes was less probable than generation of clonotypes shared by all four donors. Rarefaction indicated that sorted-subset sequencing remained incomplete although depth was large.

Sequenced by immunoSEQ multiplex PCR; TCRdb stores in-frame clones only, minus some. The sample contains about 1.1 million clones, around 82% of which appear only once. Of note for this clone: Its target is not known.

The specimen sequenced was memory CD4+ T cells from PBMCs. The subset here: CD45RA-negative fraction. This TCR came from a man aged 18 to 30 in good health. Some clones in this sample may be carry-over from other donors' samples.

The CDR3 region is CASRAIGRSDTGELFF. As DNA, the CDR3 is TGTGCCAGCAGGGCGATCGGGCGCTCGGACACCGGGGAGCTGTTTTTT. The rearrangement links TRBV6-6 to TRBJ2-2; no firm D call. From germline, CDR1 is MNHNY and CDR2 SVGAGI (reference sequence). The CDR3 length is 16 residues. The V end lost 6 bases, the J end lost 3 bases, and 17 bases lay between the germline ends.